These 14 T cell receptor beta chains originate from one sample sequenced in a study of beta chain features in type 1 diabetes. Expressed TCRB transcripts were sequenced, since all the RNA that had been isolated was reverse transcribed. Repertoires were generated with immunoSEQ multiplex PCR, while TCRdb's copy carries only in-frame clones and drops some. The sample lists 240,000 or so clones, about 30% seen once, with approximately 4% in the top ten. Sample: central memory CD4+ T cells from blood. Every receptor here comes from a man aged 30 to 45 in good health.

This clone has just a few counts. The chain combines TRBV5-6 with TRBJ2-3; the D is unclear. The V end lost 3 bases, the J end lost 1 base, and 9 bases lay between the germline ends. CDR3 length equals 14 residues. Germline loops: CDR1 SGHDT, CDR2 YYEEEE. CDR3 region: CASSSQVGTDTQYF. The CDR3 DNA is TGTGCCAGCAGCTCCCAAGTGGGCACAGATACGCAGTATTTT. Complete variable domain (other parts from reference TRBV5-6 and TRBJ2-3): DAGVTQSPTHLIKTRGQQVTLRCSPKSGHDTVSWYQQALGQGPQFIFQYYEEEERQRGNFPDRFSGHQFPNYSSELNVNALLLGDSALYLCASSSQVGTDTQYFGPGTRLTVL.

J is TRBJ2-7 and V is TRBV4-3; D is possibly TRBD2 (6 bases). The length of the CDR3 is 14 residues. Trimming left V 0 bases short and J 6 bases short, with 12 bases between. Germline V CDR1 and CDR2: LGHNA, YSLEER. The CDR3, as DNA: TGCGCCAGCAGCCAAGATAGTCGGCGGGGCGAGCAGTACTTC. This codes for CASSQDSRRGEQYF.

The rearrangement links TRBV10-1 to TRBJ2-7, with D possibly TRBD2 on 6 matching bases. This CDR3 is 16 amino acids long. The V and J ends lost 2 bases and 0 bases respectively, with 14 bases between them. Germline lookup yields CDR1 WNHNN and CDR2 SYGVQD (reference sequence). CDR3 region: CASSEAGGASSYEQYF. DNA for the CDR3: TGCGCCAGCAGTGAGGCCGGCGGGGCTAGCTCCTACGAGCAGTACTTC.

This clone was picked up a small number of times. The chain employs TRBV5-1 and TRBJ2-7; either TRBD1 or TRBD2 may supply D (6 bases each). The V and J ends lost 4 bases and 2 bases respectively, with 10 bases between them. CDR1 is SGHRS and CDR2 is YFSETQ in the germline V gene. This CDR3 region has 13 residues. CDR3 sequence: CASSRGPTYEQYF. In DNA, the CDR3 is TGCGCCAGCAGCCGGGGGCCAACCTACGAGCAGTACTTC.

This clone showed up many times. The V gene is TRBV30, the J gene TRBJ2-1; tentatively, D is TRBD1 (5 bases). The CDR3 length is 13 residues. Trimming took off 1 base at V and 6 bases at J, with 10 bases between the two ends. Germline V gives CDR1 GTSNPN, CDR2 SVGIG (reference sequence). The CDR3 loop reads CAWSAGAPNEQFF. CDR3 DNA: TGTGCCTGGAGTGCTGGGGCACCCAATGAGCAGTTCTTC.

This sequence joins TRBV5-4 and TRBJ2-3, with D perhaps assigned TRBD1 or TRBD2 (6 bases each). Trimming pared 3 bases from V and 6 bases from J, leaving 17 bases between. The CDR3 totals 15 residues. Looked up from germline, CDR1 is SGHNT and CDR2 is YYREEE (reference sequence). The CDR3 protein is CASSSSLKGGDTQYF. The CDR3 bases are TGTGCCAGCAGCTCCTCGCTTAAAGGGGGGGATACGCAGTATTTT.

This sequence joins TRBV5-4 and TRBJ2-6; D assignment may be TRBD1 or TRBD2 (5 bases each). V lost 0 bases and J 0 bases, leaving 13 bases between the germline ends. Looked up from germline, CDR1 is SGHNT and CDR2 is YYREEE (reference sequence). The CDR3 has 18 residues. The chain's CDR3 is CASSLAGAGLSGANVLTF. CDR3 bases: TGTGCCAGCAGCTTGGCCGGGGCAGGACTCTCTGGGGCCAACGTCCTGACTTTC. Looking up the rest from reference TRBV5-4 and TRBJ2-6 gives the full variable domain: ETGVTQSPTHLIKTRGQQVTLRCSSQSGHNTVSWYQQALGQGPQFIFQYYREEENGRGNFPPRFSGLQFPNYSSELNVNALELDDSALYLCASSLAGAGLSGANVLTFGAGSRLTVL.

This clone was detected only a few times. This chain uses TRBV29-1 with TRBJ2-3; perhaps TRBD1 as D (5 bases). The ends were cut back, 4 bases at V and 3 bases at J, with 17 bases in the middle. The CDR3 extends over 15 amino acids. CDR1 SQVTM and CDR2 ANQGSEA come from the germline V gene. The CDR3 spells CSVVFGQGWTDTQYF. CDR3 DNA sequence: TGCAGCGTTGTATTCGGCCAGGGTTGGACAGATACGCAGTATTTT.

CDR3 bases: TGTGCCAGCAGCCCGCTGCTGACAGGGATCAATGAGCAGTTCTTC. Encoded protein: CASSPLLTGINEQFF. The rearrangement links TRBV7-9 to TRBJ2-1; 7 bases align to TRBD1. J was trimmed by 6 bases and V by 5 bases; bases with no gene match: 10. Germline values: CDR1 SEHNR, CDR2 FQNEAQ (reference sequence). The CDR3 totals 15 residues.

There are a few counts of this clone. Other nucleotide sequences from this sample produce the same CDR3. J is TRBJ2-2 and V is TRBV5-1, with 9 bases aligning to TRBD1. The length of the CDR3 is 15 residues. Trimming removed 4 bases from V and 3 bases from J; junction bases left unmatched: 4. In germline, CDR1 is SGHRS, CDR2 YFSETQ. The DNA for the CDR3 is TGCGCCAGCAGCCCGGGACAGGGTTACACCGGGGAGCTGTTTTTT. Protein product: CASSPGQGYTGELFF.

The chain couples TRBV9 to TRBJ1-1; 7 positions agree with TRBD1. The CDR3 is made up of 13 amino acids. Trimming removed 0 bases from V and 10 bases from J; junction bases left unmatched: 6. Germline loops: CDR1 SGDLS, CDR2 YYNGEE. The CDR3 is CASSVEQGTVAFF. The CDR3 bases are TGTGCCAGCAGCGTAGAACAGGGGACGGTAGCTTTCTTT.

The chain couples TRBV28 to TRBJ2-3, with no clear D. Germline V lookup: CDR1 MDHEN, CDR2 SYDVKM. The V end was cut by 4 bases, the J end by 2 bases, with 13 bases between. CDR3 size: 15 residues. Here the CDR3 DNA reads TGTGCCAGCAGTTCAACGATTAGGGCCACAGATACGCAGTATTTT. Protein product: CASSSTIRATDTQYF. Full variable domain (missing parts from reference TRBV28 and TRBJ2-3): DVKVTQSSRYLVKRTGEKVFLECVQDMDHENMFWYRQDPGLGLRLIYFSYDVKMKEKGDIPEGYSVSREKKERFSLILESASTNQTSMYLCASSSTIRATDTQYFGPGTRLTVL.

This chain links TRBV18 with TRBJ1-6; D might be TRBD1 (5 bases). Germline values: CDR1 KGHSH, CDR2 LQKENI. The germline V and J ends were trimmed by 3 bases and 3 bases, with 6 bases remaining between them. The length of the CDR3 is 14 residues. The CDR3 reads CASSPDSYNSPLHF. The CDR3 nucleotides are TGTGCCAGCTCACCCGACAGCTATAATTCACCCCTCCACTTT. Supplemented by reference TRBV18 and TRBJ1-6, the full variable domain reads NAGVMQNPRHLVRRRGQEARLRCSPMKGHSHVYWYRQLPEEGLKFMVYLQKENIIDESGMPKERFSAEFPKEGPSILRIQQVVRGDSAAYFCASSPDSYNSPLHFGNGTRLTVT.

Comments on this clone: A much larger clone lies a single base off, so this may be a read error. The same CDR3 also results from other DNA sequences found in this sample. This chain joins TRBV2 and TRBJ2-5; no reliable D call. In germline, CDR1 is SNHLY, CDR2 FYNNEI. Trimming left V 4 bases short and J 3 bases short, with 3 bases between. This CDR3 comprises 11 residues. In DNA form, the CDR3 reads TGTGCCAGCAGTGGAGAAGAGACCCAGTACTTC. Amino acid sequence: CASSGEETQYF.